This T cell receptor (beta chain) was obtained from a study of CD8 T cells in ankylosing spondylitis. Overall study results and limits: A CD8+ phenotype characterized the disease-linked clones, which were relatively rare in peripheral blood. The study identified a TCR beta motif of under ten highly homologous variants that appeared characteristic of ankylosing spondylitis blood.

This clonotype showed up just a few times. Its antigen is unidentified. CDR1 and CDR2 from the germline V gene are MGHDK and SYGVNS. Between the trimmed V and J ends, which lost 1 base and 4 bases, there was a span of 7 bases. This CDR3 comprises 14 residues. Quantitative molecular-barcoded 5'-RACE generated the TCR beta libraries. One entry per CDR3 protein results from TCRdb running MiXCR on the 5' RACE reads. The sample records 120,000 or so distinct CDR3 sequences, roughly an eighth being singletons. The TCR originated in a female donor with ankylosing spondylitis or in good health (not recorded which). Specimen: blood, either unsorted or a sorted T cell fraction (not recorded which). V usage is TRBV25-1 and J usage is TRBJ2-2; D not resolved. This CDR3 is CASSEFEATGELFF. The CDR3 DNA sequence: TGTGCCAGCAGTGAATTTGAAGCCACCGGGGAGCTGTTTTTT. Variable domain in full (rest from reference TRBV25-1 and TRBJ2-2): EADIYQTPRYLVIGTGKKITLECSQTMGHDKMYWYQQDPGMELHLIHYSYGVNSTEKGDLSSESTVSRIRTEHFPLTLESARPSHTSQYLCASSEFEATGELFFGEGSRLTVL.